Given below is one TCR beta chain in context. Antigen unknown. V lost 10 bases and J 6 bases, leaving 20 bases between the germline ends. This CDR3 comprises 14 residues. The germline gives CDR1 SGHRS, CDR2 YFSETQ. This entry is derived from a study of T-cell memory formation after mild COVID-19. General observations from the study: Clones that contracted clustered mainly in CM and EM if CD4+ and in EMRA if CD8+. SARS-CoV-2 specificity of second-wave clones peaking day 37 was unconfirmed. Cross-reactive memory apparently joined, as some responding clones appeared in pre-infection memory.

TCR alpha and TCR beta cDNA libraries carrying sample barcodes and UMIs came from 5'RACE with constant-segment primers. TCRdb fed the 5' RACE reads into MiXCR, producing one record per CDR3 protein. Here the sample spans fewer than 600,000 distinct CDR3 sequences, roughly a fifth being singletons. V is TRBV5-1 and J is TRBJ2-1; a weak D match, TRBD2 (6 bases). The TCR comes from an adult woman who had mild COVID-19 (a few samples of this study predate the infection). Cell type and time point are not known. The sequenced sample was PBMCs or a T cell subset sorted from them (not recorded which). The CDR3 DNA is TGCGCCTATATGGCGGGATCTCGCGGCAATGAGCAGTTCTTC. This sequence encodes CAYMAGSRGNEQFF.